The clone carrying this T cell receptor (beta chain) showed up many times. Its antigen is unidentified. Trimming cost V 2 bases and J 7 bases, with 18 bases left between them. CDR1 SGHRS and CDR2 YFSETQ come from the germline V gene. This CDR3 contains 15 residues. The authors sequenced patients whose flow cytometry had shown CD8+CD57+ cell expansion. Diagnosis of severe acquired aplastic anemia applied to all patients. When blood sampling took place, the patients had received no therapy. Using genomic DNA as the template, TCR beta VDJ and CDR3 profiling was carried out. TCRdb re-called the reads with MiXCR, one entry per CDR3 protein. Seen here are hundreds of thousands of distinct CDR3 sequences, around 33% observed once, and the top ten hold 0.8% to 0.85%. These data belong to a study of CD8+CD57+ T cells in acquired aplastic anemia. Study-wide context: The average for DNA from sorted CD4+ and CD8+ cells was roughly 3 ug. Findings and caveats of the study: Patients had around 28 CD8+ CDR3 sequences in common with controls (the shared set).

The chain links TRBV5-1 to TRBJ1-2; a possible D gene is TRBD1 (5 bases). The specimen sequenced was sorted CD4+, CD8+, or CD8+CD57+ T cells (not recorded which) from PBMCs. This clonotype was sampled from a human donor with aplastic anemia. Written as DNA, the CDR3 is TGCGCCAGCAGCTTAACCCAGTCTAGGGGTTCTGGCTACACCTTC. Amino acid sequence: CASSLTQSRGSGYTF.